Presented here are 27 T cell receptor beta chains from one specimen sequenced in a study of metastatic and nonmetastatic thyroid tumors. TCRdb used MiXCR to call clones anew from the PCR reads. The sample carries some 30,000 clones, 4% recorded once. Before thyroid surgery, none of the patients had received any treatment. The specimen was blood. These receptors were taken from a female donor with papillary thyroid cancer or a benign thyroid nodule (not recorded which). Some clones in this sample may be carry-over from other donors' samples.

This clone was seen repeatedly, ten times or more. A single base separates this from a much larger clone, so it may be a read error. This rearrangement joins TRBV6-1 to TRBJ1-2; 8 nucleotides match TRBD1. The CDR3 spans 15 residues. CDR1 and CDR2 (germline): MNHNS, SASEGT. The CDR3 region is CASRGRQGINYGYAF. The CDR3 DNA reads TGTGCCAGCAGGGGACGACAGGGGATAAACTATGGCTACGCCTTC.

The chain uses TRBV24-1 and TRBJ2-1; 9 bases match TRBD1. This CDR3 has 16 amino acids. The germline gives CDR1 KGHDR, CDR2 SFDVKD. Unmatched junction bases numbered 8, after V lost 4 bases and J lost 5 bases. The CDR3 here is CATSEPGQGRDNEQFF. The CDR3 DNA reads TGTGCCACCAGTGAACCGGGACAGGGTCGCGACAATGAGCAGTTCTTC.

This clone is judged medium-sized. The chain joins TRBV7-9 to TRBJ1-5; maybe TRBD1 (5 bases). The V gene's germline CDR1 is SEHNR and CDR2 FQNEAQ (reference sequence). This CDR3 region has 15 residues. The V gene lost 4 bases and the J gene lost 7 bases, with 17 bases spanning the gap. CDR3 residues: CASSSEDQGAQPQHF. In DNA form, the CDR3 reads TGTGCCAGCAGCTCCGAAGACCAGGGAGCCCAGCCCCAGCATTTT.

This clone is classed as medium-sized. The J gene is TRBJ2-7, the V gene TRBV28; unclear D gene. CDR3 length: 15 amino acids. Germline CDR1 and CDR2: MDHEN and SYDVKM. Trimming shortened V by 6 bases and J by 7 bases, and 22 bases separated the two germline ends. In DNA form, the CDR3 reads TGTGCCAGCAGCCCCCCGGCTAGGGCAAGAGTTGAGCAGTACTTC. Translating gives CASSPPARARVEQYF.

The rearrangement links TRBV12-3 or TRBV12-4 to TRBJ1-4; 7 bases fit TRBD1. The CDR3 is 17 amino acids. The V and J ends lost 6 bases and 1 base, in that order; junction bases with no gene match: 11. CDR3 DNA sequence: TGTGCCAGCAGCCAGCAGAGGGGGCGTGGAACTAATGAAAAACTGTTTTTT. This translates into CASSQQRGRGTNEKLFF.

This clone showed up many times. J is TRBJ2-5 and V is TRBV19, with no clear D. V gave up 5 bases and J gave up 5 bases, with 12 bases separating them. From germline, CDR1 is LNHDA and CDR2 SQIVND (reference sequence). The CDR3 covers 13 residues. The CDR3 spells CASSQRRLETQYF. The DNA for the CDR3 is TGTGCCAGTAGTCAACGTAGACTGGAGACCCAGTACTTC.

A few counts support this clone. The junction does not match germline at one end; this may be a read error. This chain connects TRBV20-1 to TRBJ1-2, with TRBD1 identical over 10 bases. Per the germline V gene, CDR1 is DFQATT and CDR2 is SNEGSKA (reference sequence). This CDR3 has 13 residues. The CDR3 bases are TGTAGTGCTAAGACAGGGGGCTCTGCTGGCTACACCTTC. Residues: CSAKTGGSAGYTF.

Comment on this clone: The CDR3 does not close with the conserved phenylalanine or tryptophan, likely indicating a read error. The genes are TRBV20-1 and TRBJ2-7; TRBD2 aligns across 7 bases. The J segment lost 3 bases and the V segment lost 4 bases, leaving 12 bases of the junction unmatched. Germline V lookup: CDR1 DFQATT, CDR2 SNEGSKA (reference sequence). The length of the CDR3 is 15 residues. CDR3 nucleotide sequence: TGCAGTGCTAAATGGTCGGCTGGCGGGGGCTACGAGCAGTACCTC. Protein: CSAKWSAGGGYEQYL.

This clone was observed at least ten times. The chain employs TRBV9 and TRBJ2-1; TRBD2 matches 11 bases. The J segment lost 4 bases and the V segment lost 3 bases, leaving 3 bases of the junction unmatched. The CDR3 has 15 amino acids. Germline V gene sequence: CDR1 SGDLS, CDR2 YYNGEE. This chain's CDR3 is CASSGGTSGYNEQFF. The CDR3 bases are TGTGCCAGCAGCGGGGGGACTAGCGGATACAATGAGCAGTTCTTC.

This clone showed up just a few times. V gene TRBV15 combines with J gene TRBJ1-5; no firm D call. V was clipped by 5 bases and J by 4 bases, with 12 bases between them. Germline loops: CDR1 LNHNV, CDR2 YYDKDF (reference sequence). The CDR3 is 14 residues long. CDR3 residues: CATSPRGWNQPQHF. CDR3 sequence (DNA): TGTGCCACCAGCCCCCGGGGTTGGAATCAGCCCCAGCATTTT. Combining the CDR3 with reference TRBV15 and TRBJ1-5 gives the whole variable domain DAMVIQNPRYQVTQFGKPVTLSCSQTLNHNVMYWYQQKSSQAPKLLFHYYDKDFNNEADTPDNFQSRRPNTSFCFLDIRSPGLGDTAMYLCATSPRGWNQPQHFGDGTRLSIL.

This clone was seen at least ten times. The rearrangement joins TRBV18 to TRBJ1-5, with 8 bases fitting TRBD1. The CDR3 totals 16 residues. V trimming: 3 bases; J trimming: 5 bases; junction bases outside the gene matches: 9. The germline V gene has CDR1 KGHSH and CDR2 LQKENI. The CDR3 is CASSPPSQGADQPQHF. CDR3 nucleotide sequence: TGTGCCAGCTCACCTCCCTCGCAGGGGGCTGATCAGCCCCAGCATTTT. The variable domain in full, with the rest retrieved from reference TRBV18 and TRBJ1-5, is NAGVMQNPRHLVRRRGQEARLRCSPMKGHSHVYWYRQLPEEGLKFMVYLQKENIIDESGMPKERFSAEFPKEGPSILRIQQVVRGDSAAYFCASSPPSQGADQPQHFGDGTRLSIL.

This clone was recorded many times. A read error is possible here, since a much larger clone lies one base away. The chain joins TRBV11-2 to TRBJ2-7; D perhaps matches TRBD2 (6 bases). The germline CDR1 and CDR2 sequences are SGHAT and FQNNGV. This CDR3 spans 20 amino acids. The CDR3 nucleotides read TGTGCCGGCAGCCCCTTCAGAGTTCGGACCGGGGAGGTTTCGAGATACGAGCAGTACTTC. This translates into CAGSPFRVRTGEVSRYEQYF. The full variable domain, rest sourced from reference TRBV11-2 and TRBJ2-7, is EAGVAQSPRYKIIEKRQSVAFWCNPISGHATLYWYQQILGQGPKLLIQFQNNGVVDDSQLPKDRFSAERLKGVDSTLKIQPAKLEDSAVYLCAGSPFRVRTGEVSRYEQYFGPGTRLTVT.

This clone has a count of ten or more. The chain employs TRBV7-2 and TRBJ1-1, with TRBD1 as a possible D gene (6 bases). The CDR3 runs to 13 residues. Germline V CDR1 and CDR2: SGHTA, FQGNSA. Trimming removed 2 bases from V and 10 bases from J, with 14 bases in between. The CDR3 region is CASSLMSDRRAFF. The CDR3 bases are TGTGCCAGCAGCTTAATGTCTGACAGGAGAGCTTTCTTT.

This clone was recorded a few times. The chain is built from TRBV5-1 and TRBJ2-3; 14 nucleotides agree with TRBD2. Germline V gene sequence: CDR1 SGHRS, CDR2 YFSETQ. The CDR3 is made up of 16 amino acids. The V segment lost 0 bases and the J segment 6 bases; nucleotides outside the gene matches: 3. CDR3 in amino acids: CASSLGLAGGTDTQYF. CDR3 DNA: TGCGCCAGCAGCTTGGGACTAGCGGGAGGGACCGATACGCAGTATTTT.

The gene calls are TRBV19 and TRBJ2-2, with TRBD2 identical over 10 bases. The V segment lost 6 bases and the J segment 0 bases; nucleotides outside the gene matches: 4. The CDR3 runs to 16 residues. From germline, CDR1 is LNHDA and CDR2 SQIVND (reference sequence). CDR3 loop: CASSEGLATNTGELFF. CDR3 DNA: TGTGCCAGTAGCGAGGGACTAGCGACGAACACCGGGGAGCTGTTTTTT.

This clone was counted between two and nine times. CDR3 nucleotide sequence: TGTGCCAGCAGTGCACGGACCTCCGGGAACTATGGCTACACCTTC. Amino acids: CASSARTSGNYGYTF. The chain is built from TRBV6-1 and TRBJ1-2; D call uncertain. Trimming took off 4 bases at V and 2 bases at J, with 14 bases between the two ends. The CDR3 loop spans 15 amino acids. Germline V gene lookup returns CDR1 MNHNS and CDR2 SASEGT.

This clone has at least ten counts. The chain employs TRBV20-1 and TRBJ1-3, with a possible D match to TRBD1 (6 bases). The CDR3 totals 14 residues. CDR1 is DFQATT, CDR2 SNEGSKA, per germline (reference sequence). V lost 3 bases, J lost 4 bases, and 13 bases lay in between. The CDR3 is CSARGGQGGNTIYF. CDR3 DNA: TGCAGTGCTAGGGGGGGGCAGGGAGGAAACACCATATATTTT.

The rearrangement joins TRBV6-1 to TRBJ1-3; D unclear. The CDR3 has 15 amino acids. The V end lost 4 bases, the J end lost 0 bases, and 10 bases lay between the germline ends. CDR1 and CDR2 from the germline V gene are MNHNS and SASEGT. CDR3 coding DNA: TGTGCCAGCAGTGGGACGGTGACCTCTGGAAACACCATATATTTT. It is translated as CASSGTVTSGNTIYF.

This clone was recorded many times. An end of the junction does not agree with germline; a read error may underlie this. The chain carries TRBV16 and TRBJ2-3; D not resolved. The CDR3 is 13 amino acids. Germline V lookup: CDR1 KGHSY, CDR2 FQNENV. The chain's CDR3 is CASNQWPTDTQYF. The CDR3 DNA reads as TGTGCCAGCAACCAATGGCCGACAGATACGCAGTATTTT.

There are a few counts of this clone. The chain uses TRBV9 and TRBJ2-3, with TRBD1 as a possible D gene (5 bases). V was shortened by 0 bases and J by 4 bases, with 12 bases between the two germline ends. Germline V gene sequence: CDR1 SGDLS, CDR2 YYNGEE. The CDR3 is made up of 15 amino acids. CDR3 sequence reads: CASSVDSGSADTQYF. DNA of the CDR3: TGTGCCAGCAGCGTAGACTCAGGGTCGGCAGATACGCAGTATTTT. Full variable domain (outside the CDR3, taken from reference TRBV9 and TRBJ2-3): DSGVTQTPKHLITATGQRVTLRCSPRSGDLSVYWYQQSLDQGLQFLIQYYNGEERAKGNILERFSAQQFPDLHSELNLSSLELGDSALYFCASSVDSGSADTQYFGPGTRLTVL.

This clone is medium-sized in the sample. Other DNA sequences from this sample encode an identical CDR3 as well. The gene calls are TRBV6-5 and TRBJ1-2, with D possibly being TRBD1 (6 bases). V shed 2 bases and J shed 5 bases, with 12 bases lying between them. The CDR3 loop spans 14 amino acids. The germline V gene encodes CDR1 MNHEY and CDR2 SVGAGI. CDR3 loop: CASSYTGPGYGYTF. The CDR3 bases are TGTGCCAGCAGTTACACAGGGCCAGGTTATGGCTACACCTTC.

The sample holds many counts of this clone. This chain links TRBV9 with TRBJ2-5; D may match TRBD1 or TRBD2 (5 bases each). Germline V gene lookup returns CDR1 SGDLS and CDR2 YYNGEE. Trimming removed 0 bases from V and 5 bases from J, with 14 bases in between. The CDR3 consists of 15 residues. The CDR3 reads CASSVGGRPPETQYF. CDR3 DNA: TGTGCCAGCAGCGTAGGGGGACGGCCCCCCGAGACCCAGTACTTC.

This chain links TRBV5-1 with TRBJ1-6, with a weak D call TRBD1 (5 bases). V dropped 1 base and J dropped 7 bases, with 12 bases sitting between them. The CDR3 is 15 amino acids. The V gene's germline CDR1 is SGHRS and CDR2 YFSETQ. Written as DNA, the CDR3 is TGCGCCAGCAGCTTGTCTAGATGGGGGAATTCACCCCTCCACTTT. This translates into CASSLSRWGNSPLHF.

This clone showed up many times. Different DNA sequences within this sample yield the same CDR3. J is TRBJ1-4 and V is TRBV6-5; 8 nucleotides align to TRBD1. Germline CDR1 reads MNHEY; CDR2 reads SVGAGI. This CDR3 is built from 16 residues. V trimming: 2 bases; J trimming: 5 bases; junction bases outside the gene matches: 7. This CDR3 is CASSYRTGKANEKLFF. Here the CDR3 DNA reads TGTGCCAGCAGTTACCGGACAGGGAAGGCGAATGAAAAACTGTTTTTT.

The sample holds many counts of this clone. The chain is built from TRBV9 and TRBJ2-1; TRBD2 matches at 10 bases. V gave up 1 base and J gave up 7 bases; unmatched junction bases: 2. Germline loops: CDR1 SGDLS, CDR2 YYNGEE. This CDR3 has 14 residues. CDR3 region: CASSVSSGSNEQFF. The DNA for the CDR3 is TGTGCCAGCAGCGTATCTAGCGGGAGTAATGAGCAGTTCTTC.

Comment on this clone: This clone may be a read error of a much larger clone one base away. The V gene is TRBV6-1, the J gene TRBJ1-6; D is undetermined. Trimming left V 7 bases short and J 9 bases short, with 13 bases between. CDR1 and CDR2 (germline): MNHNS, SASEGT. This CDR3 has 13 residues. In nucleotides, the CDR3 is TGTGCCAGCAAAGTGTGGTGGGGTTCACCCCTCCACTTT. Protein product: CASKVWWGSPLHF.

This clone is classed as medium-sized. This rearrangement joins TRBV2 to TRBJ1-2; weak D call: TRBD1 (6 bases). Looked up from germline, CDR1 is SNHLY and CDR2 is FYNNEI. This CDR3 has 13 amino acids. V was clipped by 3 bases and J by 7 bases, with 12 bases between them. The chain's CDR3 is CASSDTGASGYTF. CDR3 bases: TGTGCCAGCAGTGATACGGGGGCGAGTGGCTACACCTTC. The variable domain in full, completed from reference TRBV2 and TRBJ1-2, reads EPEVTQTPSHQVTQMGQEVILRCVPISNHLYFYWYRQILGQKVEFLVSFYNNEISEKSEIFDDQFSVERPDGSNFTLKIRSTKLEDSAMYFCASSDTGASGYTFGSGTRLTVV.